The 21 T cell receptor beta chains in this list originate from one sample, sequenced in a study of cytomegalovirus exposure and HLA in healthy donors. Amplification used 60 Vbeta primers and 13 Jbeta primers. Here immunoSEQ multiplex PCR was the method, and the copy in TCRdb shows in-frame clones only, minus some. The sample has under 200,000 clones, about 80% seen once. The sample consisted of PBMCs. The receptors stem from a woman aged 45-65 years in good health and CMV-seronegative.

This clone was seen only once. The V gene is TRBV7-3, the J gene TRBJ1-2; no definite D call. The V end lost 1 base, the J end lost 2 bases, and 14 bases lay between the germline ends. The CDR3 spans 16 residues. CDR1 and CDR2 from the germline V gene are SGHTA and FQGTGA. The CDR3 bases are TGTGCCAGCAGCTTAAATCGTCCTCCCCTCAACTATGGCTACACCTTC. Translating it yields CASSLNRPPLNYGYTF.

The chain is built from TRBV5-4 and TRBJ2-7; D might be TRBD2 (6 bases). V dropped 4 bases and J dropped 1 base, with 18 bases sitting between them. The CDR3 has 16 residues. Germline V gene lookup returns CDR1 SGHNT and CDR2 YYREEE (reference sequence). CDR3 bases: TGTGCCAGCAGCCCGCCGGGCGCGGGGTTTTCCTACGAGCAGTACTTC. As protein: CASSPPGAGFSYEQYF.

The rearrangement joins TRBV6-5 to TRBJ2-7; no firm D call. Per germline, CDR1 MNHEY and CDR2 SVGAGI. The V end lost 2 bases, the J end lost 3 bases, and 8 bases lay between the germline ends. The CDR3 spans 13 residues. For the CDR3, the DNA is TGTGCCAGCAGTTACGGGCTCAGCTACGAGCAGTACTTC. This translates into CASSYGLSYEQYF.

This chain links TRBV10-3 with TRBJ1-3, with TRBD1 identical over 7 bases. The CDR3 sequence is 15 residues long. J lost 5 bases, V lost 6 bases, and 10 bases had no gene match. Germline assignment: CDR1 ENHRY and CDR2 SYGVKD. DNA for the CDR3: TGTGCCATCAGCGGAGACCGGGACAGAAGAAACACCATATATTTT. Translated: CAISGDRDRRNTIYF.

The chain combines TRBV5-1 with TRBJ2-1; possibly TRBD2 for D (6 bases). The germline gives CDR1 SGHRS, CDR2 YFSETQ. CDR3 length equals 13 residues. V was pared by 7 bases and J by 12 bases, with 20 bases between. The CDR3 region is CASPSRDFGLQFF. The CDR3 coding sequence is TGCGCCAGCCCCTCGCGGGATTTTGGATTGCAGTTCTTC.

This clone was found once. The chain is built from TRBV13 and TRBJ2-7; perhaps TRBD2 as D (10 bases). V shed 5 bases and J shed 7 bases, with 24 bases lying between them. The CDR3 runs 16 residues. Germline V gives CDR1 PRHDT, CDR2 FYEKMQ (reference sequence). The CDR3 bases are TGTGCCAGCAGCCCCTTGGGACTAGCGACAGGGGGGGAGCAGTACTTC. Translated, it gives CASSPLGLATGGEQYF.

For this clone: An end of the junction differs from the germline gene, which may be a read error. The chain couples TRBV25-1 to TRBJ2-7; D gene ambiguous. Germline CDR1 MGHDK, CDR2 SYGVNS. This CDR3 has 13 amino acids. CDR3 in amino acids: CASSARISYEQCF. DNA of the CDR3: TGTGCCAGCAGTGCCAGGATCTCCTACGAGCAGTGCTTC.

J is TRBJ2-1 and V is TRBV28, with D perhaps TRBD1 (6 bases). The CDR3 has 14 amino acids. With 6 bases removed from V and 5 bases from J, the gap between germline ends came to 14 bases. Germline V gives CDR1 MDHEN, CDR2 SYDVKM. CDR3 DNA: TGTGCCAGCAGCTTCTTAGGGGGAGACAATGAGCAGTTCTTC. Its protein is CASSFLGGDNEQFF. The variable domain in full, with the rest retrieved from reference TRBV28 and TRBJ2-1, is DVKVTQSSRYLVKRTGEKVFLECVQDMDHENMFWYRQDPGLGLRLIYFSYDVKMKEKGDIPEGYSVSREKKERFSLILESASTNQTSMYLCASSFLGGDNEQFFGPGTRLTVL.

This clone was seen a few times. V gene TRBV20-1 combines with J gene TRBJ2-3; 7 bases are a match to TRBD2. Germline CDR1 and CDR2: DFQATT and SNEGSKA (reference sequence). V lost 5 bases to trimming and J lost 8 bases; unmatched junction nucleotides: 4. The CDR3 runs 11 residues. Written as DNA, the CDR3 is TGCAGTGCTGGAAGCGGGACTACGCAGTATTTT. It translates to CSAGSGTTQYF.

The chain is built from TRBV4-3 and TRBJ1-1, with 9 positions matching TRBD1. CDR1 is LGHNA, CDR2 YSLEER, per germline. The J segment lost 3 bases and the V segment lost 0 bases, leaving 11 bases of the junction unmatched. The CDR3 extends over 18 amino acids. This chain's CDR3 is CASSQDRTGVIGYTEAFF. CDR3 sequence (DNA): TGCGCCAGCAGCCAAGATCGGACAGGGGTGATTGGTTACACTGAAGCTTTCTTT.

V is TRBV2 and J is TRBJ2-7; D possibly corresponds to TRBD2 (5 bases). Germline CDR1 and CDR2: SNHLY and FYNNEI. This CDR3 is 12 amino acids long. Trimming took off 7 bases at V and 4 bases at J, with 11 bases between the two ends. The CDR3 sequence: CASNGEPYEQYF. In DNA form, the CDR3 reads TGTGCCAGCAACGGGGAACCATACGAGCAGTACTTC.

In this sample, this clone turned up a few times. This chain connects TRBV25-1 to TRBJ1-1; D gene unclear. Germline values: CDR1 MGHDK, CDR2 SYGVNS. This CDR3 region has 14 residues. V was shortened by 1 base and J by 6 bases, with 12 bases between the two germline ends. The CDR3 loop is CASSESRPLAEAFF. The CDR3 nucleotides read TGTGCCAGCAGTGAATCCCGCCCACTAGCTGAAGCTTTCTTT.

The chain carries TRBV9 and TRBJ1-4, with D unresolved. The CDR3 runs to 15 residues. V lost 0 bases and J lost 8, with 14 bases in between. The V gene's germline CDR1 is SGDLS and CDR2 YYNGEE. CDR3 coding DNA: TGTGCCAGCAGCGTAGGAGGAGGAGGTAAAGAAAAACTGTTTTTT. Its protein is CASSVGGGGKEKLFF.

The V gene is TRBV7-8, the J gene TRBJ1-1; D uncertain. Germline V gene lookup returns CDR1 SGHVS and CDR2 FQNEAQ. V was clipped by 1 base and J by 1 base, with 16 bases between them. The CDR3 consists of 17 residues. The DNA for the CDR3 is TGTGCCAGCAGCTTAGGTAGAATTGGTCTGCCGAACACTGAAGCTTTCTTT. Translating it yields CASSLGRIGLPNTEAFF. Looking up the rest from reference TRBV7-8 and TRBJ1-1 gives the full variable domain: GAGVSQSPRYKVAKRGQDVALRCDPISGHVSLFWYQQALGQGPEFLTYFQNEAQLDKSGLPSDRFFAERPEGSVSTLKIQRTQQEDSAVYLCASSLGRIGLPNTEAFFGQGTRLTVV.

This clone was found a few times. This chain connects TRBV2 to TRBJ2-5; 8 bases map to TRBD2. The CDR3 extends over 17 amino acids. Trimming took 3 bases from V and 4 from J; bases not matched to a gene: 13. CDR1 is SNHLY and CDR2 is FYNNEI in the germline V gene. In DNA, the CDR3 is TGTGCCAGCAGTGATATAGCTTGGCGGGGGGCGGGAGAGACCCAGTACTTC. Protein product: CASSDIAWRGAGETQYF.

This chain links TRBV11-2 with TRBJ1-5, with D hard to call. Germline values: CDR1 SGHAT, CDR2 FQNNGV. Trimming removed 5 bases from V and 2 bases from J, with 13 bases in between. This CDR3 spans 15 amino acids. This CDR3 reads CASSASGSRNQPQHF. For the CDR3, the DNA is TGTGCCAGCAGCGCCTCCGGGAGCCGCAATCAGCCCCAGCATTTT.

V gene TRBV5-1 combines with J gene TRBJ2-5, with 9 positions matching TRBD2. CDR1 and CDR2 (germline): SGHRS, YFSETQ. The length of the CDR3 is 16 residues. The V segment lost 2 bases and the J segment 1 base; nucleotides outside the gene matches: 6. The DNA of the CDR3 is TGCGCCAGCAGCTTTAGGGCTAGCGGGGTCCAAGAGACCCAGTACTTC. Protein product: CASSFRASGVQETQYF.

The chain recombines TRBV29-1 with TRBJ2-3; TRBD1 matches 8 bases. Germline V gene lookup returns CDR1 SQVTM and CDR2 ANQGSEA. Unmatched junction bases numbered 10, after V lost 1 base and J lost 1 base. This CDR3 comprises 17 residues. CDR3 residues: CSVEGGTGGIGTDTQYF. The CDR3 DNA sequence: TGCAGCGTTGAAGGGGGAACAGGGGGTATTGGCACAGATACGCAGTATTTT.

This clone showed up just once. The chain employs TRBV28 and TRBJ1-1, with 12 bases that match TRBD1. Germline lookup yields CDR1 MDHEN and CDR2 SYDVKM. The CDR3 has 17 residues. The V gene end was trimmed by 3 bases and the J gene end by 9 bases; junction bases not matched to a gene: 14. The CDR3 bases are TGTGCCAGCAGTTTCCGGGACAGGGGGCAATTGTTCGGTAAAGCTTTCTTT. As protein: CASSFRDRGQLFGKAFF.

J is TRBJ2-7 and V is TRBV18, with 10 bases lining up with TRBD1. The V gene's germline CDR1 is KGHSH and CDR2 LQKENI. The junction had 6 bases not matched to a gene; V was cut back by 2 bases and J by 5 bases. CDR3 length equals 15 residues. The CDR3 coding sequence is TGTGCCAGCTCACCAATGGGACAGGGGCCCGACGAGCAGTACTTC. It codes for CASSPMGQGPDEQYF.

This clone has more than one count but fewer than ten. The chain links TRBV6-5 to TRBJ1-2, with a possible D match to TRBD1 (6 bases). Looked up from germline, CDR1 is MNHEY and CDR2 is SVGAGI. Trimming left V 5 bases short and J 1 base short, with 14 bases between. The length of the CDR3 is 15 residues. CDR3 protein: CASSVEQGSNYGYTF. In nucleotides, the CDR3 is TGTGCCAGCAGTGTAGAACAGGGAAGTAACTATGGCTACACCTTC.